The TCR beta chain described here comes from a study of control samples from healthy donors and cancer patients. The ends lost 2 bases at V and 0 bases at J; junction bases unmatched: 4. CDR1 and CDR2 (germline): KGHSH, LQKENI. The CDR3 is 17 residues long. The method was immunoSEQ multiplex PCR; TCRdb's version includes in-frame clones alone and lacks a portion of them. The sample shows about 190,000 clones, 90% to 95% of them seen only once. The specimen was blood. The receptor was isolated from a man between 18 and 29 years old in good health. V usage is TRBV18 and J usage is TRBJ2-2; 9 nucleotides line up with TRBD2. The CDR3 here is CASSPGGGAANTGELFF. Written as DNA, the CDR3 is TGTGCCAGCTCACCAGGCGGGGGGGCCGCGAACACCGGGGAGCTGTTTTTT.